The 25 T cell receptor beta chains listed next were all sequenced from one sample in a study of a mutant IDH1 vaccine in newly diagnosed glioma. Their target antigens are unknown. Profiled with immunoSEQ multiplex PCR; TCRdb holds only in-frame clones, not every one. The data show around 85,000 clones, roughly 85% seen once. Time point denoted: week 23, last vaccination. Doses of 300 ug of mutant IDH1 20-mer peptide were given with topical imiquimod. This specimen consisted of PBMCs, obtained from a glioma patient whose treatment included an IDH1 peptide vaccine. Receptors were obtained from a man younger than 45 with glioma. Some clones in this sample may be carry-over from other donors' samples.

J is TRBJ2-7 and V is TRBV5-4; D possibly corresponds to TRBD2 (6 bases). The V and J ends lost 0 bases and 2 bases respectively, with 6 bases between them. The CDR3 extends over 13 amino acids. Germline-derived CDR1 and CDR2 are SGHNT and YYREEE (reference sequence). The CDR3 reads CASSLGGTYEQYF. In DNA form, the CDR3 reads TGTGCCAGCAGCTTGGGCGGGACCTACGAGCAGTACTTC. Full variable domain (outside the CDR3, taken from reference TRBV5-4 and TRBJ2-7): ETGVTQSPTHLIKTRGQQVTLRCSSQSGHNTVSWYQQALGQGPQFIFQYYREEENGRGNFPPRFSGLQFPNYSSELNVNALELDDSALYLCASSLGGTYEQYFGPGTRLTVT.

The chain employs TRBV28 and TRBJ1-1; D may be TRBD1 (5 bases). The CDR3 spans 19 residues. From germline, CDR1 is MDHEN and CDR2 SYDVKM. V lost 2 bases to trimming and J lost 0 bases, with 22 bases between them. The CDR3 here is CASSLSFGGTISMNTEAFF. In DNA, the CDR3 is TGTGCCAGCAGTTTAAGTTTCGGGGGGACCATCAGCATGAACACTGAAGCTTTCTTT. Full variable domain (remainder filled in from reference TRBV28 and TRBJ1-1): DVKVTQSSRYLVKRTGEKVFLECVQDMDHENMFWYRQDPGLGLRLIYFSYDVKMKEKGDIPEGYSVSREKKERFSLILESASTNQTSMYLCASSLSFGGTISMNTEAFFGQGTRLTVV.

This clone came up a few times. This chain connects TRBV19 to TRBJ2-1, with 13 positions matching TRBD2. The CDR3 length is 15 residues. Germline-derived CDR1 and CDR2 are LNHDA and SQIVND (reference sequence). J gave up 6 bases and V 1 base, and 0 bases lay outside the gene matches. Written as DNA, the CDR3 is TGTGCCAGTAGTATAGGGACTAGCGGGAGCAATGAGCAGTTCTTC. It is translated as CASSIGTSGSNEQFF.

This rearrangement joins TRBV28 to TRBJ2-2; a possible D gene is TRBD1 (7 bases). Trimming shortened V by 5 bases and J by 4 bases, and 17 bases separated the two germline ends. The CDR3 length is 16 residues. Germline CDR1 MDHEN, CDR2 SYDVKM. In nucleotides, the CDR3 is TGTGCCAGCAGTGCCCGACAGGGAGCGGGCACCGGGGAGCTGTTTTTT. Its translation is CASSARQGAGTGELFF.

This clone showed up just once. The gene calls are TRBV7-2 and TRBJ2-5, with 11 bases aligning to TRBD2. V was clipped by 5 bases and J by 4 bases; unmatched bases: 9. The CDR3 runs to 16 residues. The V gene's germline CDR1 is SGHTA and CDR2 FQGNSA. The DNA for the CDR3 is TGTGCCAGCAGCGCGCCACTAGCGGGGGTCAGAGAGACCCAGTACTTC. Its translation is CASSAPLAGVRETQYF.

The chain is built from TRBV19 and TRBJ1-1; a possible D gene is TRBD1 (5 bases). Germline V gene sequence: CDR1 LNHDA, CDR2 SQIVND (reference sequence). This CDR3 region has 12 residues. V dropped 7 bases and J dropped 5 bases, with 11 bases sitting between them. The CDR3 loop reads CASTIGVTEAFF. DNA of the CDR3: TGTGCCAGTACCATAGGGGTGACTGAAGCTTTCTTT. The full variable domain, completed using reference TRBV19 and TRBJ1-1, is DGGITQSPKYLFRKEGQNVTLSCEQNLNHDAMYWYRQDPGQGLRLIYYSQIVNDFQKGDIAEGYSVSREKKESFPLTVTSAQKNPTAFYLCASTIGVTEAFFGQGTRLTVV.

J is TRBJ1-1 and V is TRBV9; D is ambiguous. The CDR3 extends over 16 amino acids. Trimming cost V 4 bases and J 3 bases, with 19 bases left between them. The germline CDR1 and CDR2 sequences are SGDLS and YYNGEE. The CDR3 DNA reads as TGTGCCAGCAGCATCCGGAGAGAGGGCGGAGACACTGAAGCTTTCTTT. Translating it yields CASSIRREGGDTEAFF.

This clone was recorded only once. This chain links TRBV6-6 with TRBJ1-6; 8 nucleotides match TRBD1. The CDR3 loop spans 14 amino acids. The junction had 3 bases not matched to a gene; V was cut back by 4 bases and J by 7 bases. The germline CDR1 and CDR2 sequences are MNHNY and SVGAGI (reference sequence). The CDR3 here is CASSSTGENSPLHF. CDR3 coding DNA: TGTGCCAGCAGTTCGACAGGGGAGAATTCACCCCTCCACTTT.

This clone was picked up a small number of times. V gene TRBV15 combines with J gene TRBJ1-1; 7 bases map to TRBD1. CDR3 length: 17 amino acids. J lost 0 bases, V lost 5 bases, and 12 bases had no gene match. Germline loops: CDR1 LNHNV, CDR2 YYDKDF (reference sequence). CDR3 sequence reads: CATSGPDQTGMNTEAFF. CDR3 nucleotide sequence: TGTGCCACCAGCGGCCCAGATCAGACAGGGATGAACACTGAAGCTTTCTTT. Full variable domain (missing parts from reference TRBV15 and TRBJ1-1): DAMVIQNPRYQVTQFGKPVTLSCSQTLNHNVMYWYQQKSSQAPKLLFHYYDKDFNNEADTPDNFQSRRPNTSFCFLDIRSPGLGDTAMYLCATSGPDQTGMNTEAFFGQGTRLTVV.

The rearrangement joins TRBV6-1 to TRBJ2-2, with 7 bases aligning to TRBD1. CDR1 and CDR2 from the germline V gene are MNHNS and SASEGT. Trimming took 7 bases from V and 4 from J; bases not matched to a gene: 6. CDR3 length equals 14 residues. The CDR3 DNA reads TGTGCCAGCACGGGACAGATCACCACCGGGGAGCTGTTTTTT. This sequence encodes CASTGQITTGELFF.

The chain employs TRBV5-1 and TRBJ2-3, with TRBD2 matching over 11 bases. Unmatched junction bases numbered 3, after V lost 2 bases and J lost 1 base. CDR1 is SGHRS, CDR2 YFSETQ, per germline. This CDR3 has 16 residues. CDR3 sequence: CASSLLAGEGTDTQYF. Here the CDR3 DNA reads TGCGCCAGCAGCTTACTAGCGGGGGAGGGCACAGATACGCAGTATTTT. Looking up the rest from reference TRBV5-1 and TRBJ2-3 gives the full variable domain: KAGVTQTPRYLIKTRGQQVTLSCSPISGHRSVSWYQQTPGQGLQFLFEYFSETQRNKGNFPGRFSGRQFSNSRSEMNVSTLELGDSALYLCASSLLAGEGTDTQYFGPGTRLTVL.

This clone was seen a few times. The chain is built from TRBV6-5 and TRBJ1-3; no clear D gene. The V end lost 6 bases, the J end lost 0 bases, and 12 bases lay between the germline ends. CDR1 and CDR2 (germline): MNHEY, SVGAGI. The CDR3 covers 15 residues. The CDR3 region is CASRHTRSSGNTIYF. In DNA, the CDR3 is TGTGCCAGCAGACATACCCGGTCCTCTGGAAACACCATATATTTT.

This clone was seen a single time. The chain links TRBV5-5 to TRBJ2-2; weak D call: TRBD1 (6 bases). Germline V gives CDR1 SGHKS, CDR2 YYEKEE (reference sequence). Trimming took 0 bases from V and 6 from J, leaving 12 bases between them. The CDR3 is 15 amino acids. The CDR3 DNA is TGTGCCAGCAGCTTGGTACAGGGTGAGGCCGGGGAGCTGTTTTTT. It specifies CASSLVQGEAGELFF.

The rearrangement links TRBV20-1 to TRBJ1-2, with D unresolved. Trimming pared 3 bases from V and 6 bases from J, leaving 5 bases between. The length of the CDR3 is 10 residues. Germline CDR1 is DFQATT and CDR2 is SNEGSKA (reference sequence). In nucleotides, the CDR3 is TGCAGTGCTAGCAGAAATGGCTACACCTTC. Translation gives CSASRNGYTF.

The chain uses TRBV6-6 and TRBJ1-2; the D is unclear. V was cut by 2 bases and J by 0 bases, with 4 bases left in between. This CDR3 region has 13 residues. CDR1 MNHNY and CDR2 SVGAGI come from the germline V gene (reference sequence). This CDR3 reads CASSYRTNYGYTF. The DNA of the CDR3 is TGTGCCAGCAGTTACCGGACTAACTATGGCTACACCTTC.

The chain links TRBV9 to TRBJ1-2; weak D call: TRBD1 (6 bases). From germline, CDR1 is SGDLS and CDR2 YYNGEE. Trimming took off 0 bases at V and 2 bases at J, with 14 bases between the two ends. CDR3 length equals 16 residues. The CDR3 nucleotides read TGTGCCAGCAGCGTAGCGCTCACAGGGAACAACTATGGCTACACCTTC. Translated: CASSVALTGNNYGYTF.

Only one count was recorded for this clone. V usage is TRBV28 and J usage is TRBJ1-5; D is unclear. CDR3 length: 12 residues. The germline CDR1 and CDR2 sequences are MDHEN and SYDVKM. The V end was cut by 6 bases, the J end by 6 bases, with 9 bases between. CDR3 sequence reads: CASSSEFQPQHF. In nucleotides, the CDR3 is TGTGCCAGCAGCTCAGAGTTTCAGCCCCAGCATTTT.

This clone was detected a few times. The rearrangement joins TRBV7-3 to TRBJ1-3, with D possibly matching TRBD1 (6 bases). Looked up from germline, CDR1 is SGHTA and CDR2 is FQGTGA. The CDR3 loop spans 14 amino acids. V was cut by 5 bases and J by 4 bases, with 12 bases left in between. The CDR3 region is CASSPTGNGNTIYF. The CDR3, as DNA: TGTGCCAGCAGCCCTACAGGGAACGGAAACACCATATATTTT.

The chain couples TRBV6-1 to TRBJ1-2; the D is unclear. Trimming took off 4 bases at V and 4 bases at J, with 10 bases between the two ends. The CDR3 has 13 amino acids. Germline loops: CDR1 MNHNS, CDR2 SASEGT. CDR3 DNA sequence: TGTGCCAGCAGTGCCGAGGTAGGCTATGGCTACACCTTC. Encoded protein: CASSAEVGYGYTF.

The chain employs TRBV11-3 and TRBJ2-1; D is unclear. This CDR3 comprises 12 residues. V lost 0 bases and J 9 bases, leaving 6 bases between the germline ends. Looked up from germline, CDR1 is SGHNT and CDR2 is YENEEA. The CDR3 loop reads CASSLETGEQFF. As DNA, the CDR3 is TGTGCCAGCAGCTTAGAGACGGGTGAGCAGTTCTTC.

V usage is TRBV5-1 and J usage is TRBJ1-1; D is unclear. Germline CDR1 SGHRS, CDR2 YFSETQ. This CDR3 is built from 14 residues. The germline V and J ends were trimmed by 3 bases and 8 bases, with 17 bases remaining between them. CDR3 region: CASSSLSPEDEAFF. As DNA, the CDR3 is TGCGCCAGCAGCTCCCTCTCCCCTGAAGACGAAGCTTTCTTT.

The rearrangement links TRBV19 to TRBJ1-5; tentative D call: TRBD1 (6 bases). Looked up from germline, CDR1 is LNHDA and CDR2 is SQIVND (reference sequence). V lost 5 bases to trimming and J lost 6 bases, with 14 bases between them. The CDR3 loop spans 14 amino acids. The CDR3 reads CASSLQGRGQPQHF. Here the CDR3 DNA reads TGTGCCAGTAGTCTACAGGGAAGGGGTCAGCCCCAGCATTTT.

In regard to this clone: One end of the junction fails to match germline, which may point to a read error. The CDR3 reads CASSSDTPLHF. CDR3 nucleotide sequence: TGTGCCAGCAGCTCGGACACGCCTCTACACTTC. J is TRBJ2-7 and V is TRBV7-9, with TRBD1 as a possible D gene (5 bases). This CDR3 region has 11 residues. CDR1 and CDR2 from the germline V gene are SEHNR and FQNEAQ (reference sequence).

The chain links TRBV15 to TRBJ1-5; D might be TRBD1 (6 bases). The CDR3 loop spans 15 amino acids. Germline V gene data show CDR1 as LNHNV and CDR2 as YYDKDF (reference sequence). With 0 bases removed from V and 6 bases from J, the gap between germline ends came to 12 bases. The CDR3 protein is CATSRDGGQGQPQHF. The CDR3 DNA reads TGTGCCACCAGCAGAGATGGGGGGCAAGGTCAGCCCCAGCATTTT. Full variable domain (outside the CDR3, taken from reference TRBV15 and TRBJ1-5): DAMVIQNPRYQVTQFGKPVTLSCSQTLNHNVMYWYQQKSSQAPKLLFHYYDKDFNNEADTPDNFQSRRPNTSFCFLDIRSPGLGDTAMYLCATSRDGGQGQPQHFGDGTRLSIL.

The rearrangement joins TRBV7-2 to TRBJ2-2; a possible D gene is TRBD2 (6 bases). From germline, CDR1 is SGHTA and CDR2 FQGNSA. Trimming removed 8 bases from V and 5 bases from J, with 21 bases in between. The CDR3 length is 16 residues. The CDR3: CASPILPAGRTGELFF. CDR3 DNA sequence: TGTGCCAGCCCCATCCTACCGGCAGGGAGGACCGGGGAGCTGTTTTTT.